The rows below give T cell receptor beta chains drawn from one sample of a study of cytomegalovirus exposure and HLA in healthy donors. The protocol was immunoSEQ multiplex PCR, while the TCRdb copy is restricted to in-frame clones and leaves out a portion. This table holds over 150,000 clones, around 77% found once. The sample comprised PBMCs. These TCRs come from a woman younger than 45 in good health and CMV-seronegative. CDR3s include the opening cysteine and the closing phenylalanine or tryptophan. D genes are given only for firm matches. Clone size is given for some rows only: seen once, a few or many times, or a class if the clone is expanded.

>TRBV15|TRBJ1-5|TRBD1|.
TGTGCCACCAGCAGAGGAGGTGGACAGGGGTACCAGCCCCAGCATTTT
CATSRGGGQGYQPQHF
>TRBV7-8|TRBJ1-1|.|.
TGTGCCAGCAGCTTAGCGGCTTATTTACTTTTAGGGGTCGGCACTGAAGCTTTCTTT
CASSLAAYLLLGVGTEAFF
>TRBV10-3|TRBJ2-1|TRBD1|.
TGTGCCATCAGTGGGCAATCAGGGGGCTCCTACAATGAGCAGTTCTTC
CAISGQSGGSYNEQFF
>TRBV5-8|TRBJ2-1|TRBD2|once
TGTGCCAGCAGCCCACCGATAGCGGGAGGCCTCCTCTACAATGAGCAGTTCTTC
CASSPPIAGGLLYNEQFF
>TRBV9|TRBJ1-1|TRBD1|.
TGTGCCAGCAGCTCCCGACAGGGCACTGAAGCTTTCTTT
CASSSRQGTEAFF
>TRBV6-1|TRBJ1-1|.|once
TGTGCCAGCAGTCCCCGGGGGATTGAAGCTTTCTTT
CASSPRGIEAFF
>TRBV27|TRBJ2-2|TRBD1|once
TGTGCCAGCAGTTTAACCAGACAGGGCGTGGGTTCCGGGGAGCTGTTTTTT
CASSLTRQGVGSGELFF
>TRBV7-2|TRBJ1-5|.|.
TGTGCCAGCAGCTCCGAGTTCGGGGTGAATCAGCCCCAGCATTTT
CASSSEFGVNQPQHF
>TRBV5-1|TRBJ2-7|.|.
TGCGCCAGCAGCTTGGGAGGGCGCCTCGCCGAGCAGTACTTC
CASSLGGRLAEQYF
>TRBV4-1|TRBJ1-6|.|.
TGCGCCAGCAGCCGGAAGGGGGACCGCGTAAAACCCCAAACAGGCCTCCACTTT
CASSRKGDRVKPQTGLHF
>TRBV19|TRBJ1-6|.|.
TGTGCCAGTAGCCCCGGATTCGGGGTCTCGTCACCCCTCCACTTT
CASSPGFGVSSPLHF
>TRBV2|TRBJ1-1|.|.
TGTGCCAGTATCGATCAGGCTTGGGAGGCTGAAGCTTTCTTT
CASIDQAWEAEAFF
>TRBV25-1|TRBJ2-1|TRBD2|.
TGTGCCAGCAGTGCTCTAGCGGGAGATGAGCAGTTCTTC
CASSALAGDEQFF
>TRBV5-6|TRBJ1-1|.|.
TGTGCCAGCAGCTTGGAGTTTCGGGGGTACACTGAAGCTTTCTTT
CASSLEFRGYTEAFF
>TRBV10-3|TRBJ2-7|TRBD1|.
TGTGCCATCACGAAGGGGGGACAGGGATCCGCGGAGGCCTACGAGCAGTACTTC
CAITKGGQGSAEAYEQYF
>TRBV4-3|TRBJ1-6|.|.
TGCGCCAGCAGCCCCCGGACAGTGACAGACATCAATTCACCCCTCCACTTT
CASSPRTVTDINSPLHF
>TRBV6-1|TRBJ2-7|TRBD2|.
TGTGCCAGCAGGACTAGCGGTTCCTACGAGCAGTACTTC
CASRTSGSYEQYF
>TRBV15|TRBJ1-2|TRBD1|.
TGTGCCACCAGCAGAAGCTTACAGGGGGATAATATCTATGGCTACACCTTC
CATSRSLQGDNIYGYTF
>TRBV5-4|TRBJ2-3|TRBD2|.
TGTGCCAGCAGCTCTAGCGGGAGGGCCGCAGATACGCAGTATTTT
CASSSSGRAADTQYF
>TRBV27|TRBJ1-1|.|.
TGTGCCAGCAGTTACAGACAGAGGAACACTGAAGCTTTCTTT
CASSYRQRNTEAFF
>TRBV19|TRBJ1-1|.|.
TGTGCCAGTAGACCAGGCACGACGGGCCGGGGCACTGAAGCTTTCTTT
CASRPGTTGRGTEAFF
>TRBV10-3|TRBJ1-5|.|.
TGTGCCATCAGTGAGGGTCTAGGGGGTCAGCCCCAGCATTTT
CAISEGLGGQPQHF
>TRBV19|TRBJ2-7|.|.
TGTGCCAGTAGTATTGGAGTAGACAGGTTTTCCTACGAGCAGTACTTC
CASSIGVDRFSYEQYF
>TRBV11-1|TRBJ2-3|.|.
TGTGCCAGCAGCTTTCCCGGTGCGACAGATACGCAGTATTTT
CASSFPGATDTQYF
>TRBV2|TRBJ2-3|TRBD2|.
TGTGCCAGCAGTGGTGTGGGCGGGGGAACAGATACGCAGTATTTT
CASSGVGGGTDTQYF
>TRBV7-9|TRBJ2-1|TRBD1|.
TGTGCCAGCAGCTTACGGACAGGGTACTACAATGAGCAGTTCTTC
CASSLRTGYYNEQFF